Described below is a single T cell receptor beta chain sequence and its context. Its antigen remains unidentified. Profiling relied on immunoSEQ multiplex PCR, and the TCRdb table lists in-frame clones only, not all of them. The table records more than 200,000 clones, over 75% of them present only once. The CDR3 covers 14 residues. CDR1 is SGHRS and CDR2 is YFSETQ in the germline V gene. V lost 4 bases, J lost 3 bases, and 13 bases lay in between. The data belong to a study of cytomegalovirus exposure and HLA in healthy donors. Across the whole study: In a later analysis, the approximately 110 validation repertoires were reported to have used the same platform as the roughly 610 first-cohort repertoires. Regarding the study as a whole: Three chains linked to CMV were shown in vitro to be specific for CMV antigens. Cytomegalovirus status, reportedly, was diagnosed with high specificity and sensitivity by the classifier. Most TCR sequences were uncommon, yet certain public TCRs appeared in many donors.

The TCR was taken from a man aged 18 to 30 in good health and CMV-seropositive. The specimen was PBMCs. The chain links TRBV5-1 to TRBJ1-1; unclear D gene. The CDR3 nucleotides read TGCGCCAGCAGCCTCTCCGGGCCCTACACTGAAGCTTTCTTT. It is translated as CASSLSGPYTEAFF.